A single sample is the source of the 5 T cell receptor beta chains below, sequenced in a study of blood T cell repertoires in COVID-19. Some clones are missing from TCRdb's copy, which holds only in-frame ones; the method was immunoSEQ multiplex PCR. The sample has about 200,000 clones; 89% are singletons. Material: peripheral blood. These receptor sequences come from a woman between 40 and 55 years old with acute or convalescent COVID-19.

The chain recombines TRBV6-4 with TRBJ1-1; D unclear. The CDR3 loop spans 15 amino acids. The ends were cut back, 4 bases at V and 1 base at J, with 13 bases in the middle. The germline gives CDR1 MRHNA, CDR2 SNTAGT. CDR3 amino acids: CASSATFSSNTEAFF. In nucleotides, the CDR3 is TGTGCCAGCAGTGCGACTTTCTCCTCGAACACTGAAGCTTTCTTT.

This chain uses TRBV6-6 with TRBJ2-1, with 8 bases that match TRBD2. The CDR3 length is 16 residues. Germline V gives CDR1 MNHNY, CDR2 SVGAGI (reference sequence). After removal of 5 bases from V and 8 bases from J, the junction contained 14 bases not matched to a gene. CDR3 in amino acids: CASSPQGRGDGHEQFF. CDR3 nucleotide sequence: TGTGCCAGCAGTCCGCAGGGGCGGGGGGATGGGCATGAGCAGTTCTTC.

The chain has TRBV7-2 and TRBJ2-5, with 10 nucleotides matching TRBD2. V trimming: 1 base; J trimming: 2 bases; junction bases outside the gene matches: 4. The CDR3 is 16 residues long. From germline, CDR1 is SGHTA and CDR2 FQGNSA. CDR3 sequence: CASSLGRAGGQETQYF. The CDR3 DNA follows: TGTGCCAGCAGCTTAGGAAGAGCGGGGGGGCAAGAGACCCAGTACTTC.

The chain joins TRBV19 to TRBJ2-3; D remains unclear. The CDR3 runs 14 residues. The V gene's germline CDR1 is LNHDA and CDR2 SQIVND (reference sequence). Trimming cost V 5 bases and J 2 bases, with 11 bases left between them. The CDR3 reads CASSPPGFTDTQYF. CDR3 sequence (DNA): TGTGCCAGTAGTCCCCCGGGTTTCACAGATACGCAGTATTTT. Looking up the rest from reference TRBV19 and TRBJ2-3 gives the full variable domain: DGGITQSPKYLFRKEGQNVTLSCEQNLNHDAMYWYRQDPGQGLRLIYYSQIVNDFQKGDIAEGYSVSREKKESFPLTVTSAQKNPTAFYLCASSPPGFTDTQYFGPGTRLTVL.

The chain joins TRBV13 to TRBJ1-1; D uncertain. Trimming shortened V by 5 bases and J by 1 base, and 20 bases separated the two germline ends. Per germline, CDR1 PRHDT and CDR2 FYEKMQ (reference sequence). This CDR3 spans 17 amino acids. DNA for the CDR3: TGTGCCAGCAGCGGCGTGGCGAAACGGGGTCAGAACACTGAAGCTTTCTTT. Amino acids: CASSGVAKRGQNTEAFF. The full variable domain, its missing parts supplied by reference TRBV13 and TRBJ1-1, is AAGVIQSPRHLIKEKRETATLKCYPIPRHDTVYWYQQGPGQDPQFLISFYEKMQSDKGSIPDRFSAQQFSDYHSELNMSSLELGDSALYFCASSGVAKRGQNTEAFFGQGTRLTVV.